The 22 T cell receptor beta chains in this list originate from one sample, sequenced in a study of T-cell reconstitution after alpha-beta-depleted transplantation in children (dated by TCRdb to 2015 to 2016). The sample's treatment or condition label is to be understood as: allogeneic hematopoietic cell transplantation with graft depleted of TCRalphabeta T cells and CD19 B cells. The library was prepared using PCR. The sequencer was an Illumina HiSeq 2500. Molecular barcoding was employed in the preparation of TCR libraries, with unique molecular identifiers being used to normalize TCRbeta repertoire quantification. TCRdb trimmed the raw reads at Q25, called clones with MiXCR and kept productive beta chains. Each record represents a unique CDR3 protein, reported with the most common genes and DNA among its rows. The sample data list about a million distinct CDR3 sequences, and about 29% of these were observed just once. Of the sample, 28% falls within the top ten clones.

This specimen consisted of PBMCs, mostly from graft donor cells, obtained 360 days after TCRalphabeta/CD19-depleted stem cell transplant. The receptors come from a boy under two years old who had a stem cell transplant for SCID, so the T cells may come from the graft donor.

This clonotype was detected only once. The chain is built from TRBV2 and TRBJ2-1; 9 nucleotides line up with TRBD1. Germline V CDR1 and CDR2: SNHLY, FYNNEI. The CDR3 spans 13 residues. V trimming: 7 bases; J trimming: 8 bases; junction bases outside the gene matches: 6. Here the CDR3 reads CASTVTGGHEQFF. CDR3 sequence (DNA): TGTGCCAGCACCGTGACAGGGGGTCATGAGCAGTTCTTC. Full variable domain (rest looked up from reference TRBV2 and TRBJ2-1): EPEVTQTPSHQVTQMGQEVILRCVPISNHLYFYWYRQILGQKVEFLVSFYNNEISEKSEIFDDQFSVERPDGSNFTLKIRSTKLEDSAMYFCASTVTGGHEQFFGPGTRLTVL.

The chain uses TRBV11-1 and TRBJ2-7; possibly TRBD1 or TRBD2 for D (6 bases each). Germline loops: CDR1 SGHAT, CDR2 FQDESV (reference sequence). The CDR3 consists of 16 residues. V lost 1 base, J lost 0 bases, and 13 bases lay in between. CDR3 in DNA: TGTGCCAGCAGCTTAGGAGGGGGGCACCACTCCTACGAGCAGTACTTC. Its translation is CASSLGGGHHSYEQYF.

This clonotype was counted only a few times. The rearrangement joins TRBV5-1 to TRBJ2-2, with D perhaps TRBD2 (6 bases). V was cut by 4 bases and J by 8 bases, with 15 bases left in between. CDR3 size: 14 residues. The germline V gene encodes CDR1 SGHRS and CDR2 YFSETQ. This CDR3 reads CASSQTPGTGELFF. The CDR3 DNA sequence: TGCGCCAGCAGCCAGACACCCGGGACTGGGGAGCTGTTTTTT.

The rearrangement joins TRBV12-3 or TRBV12-4 to TRBJ2-1, with 7 bases that match TRBD1. With 6 bases clipped from V and 2 bases from J, the junction kept 7 bases outside the gene matches. CDR3 length: 15 residues. The CDR3 coding sequence is TGTGCCAGCAGGATCCGGGACAGCCCCTACAATGAGCAGTTCTTC. It yields the protein CASRIRDSPYNEQFF.

The rearrangement uses TRBV3-1 and TRBJ2-3; 13 bases agree with TRBD2. CDR3 size: 20 residues. After removal of 0 bases from V and 3 bases from J, the junction contained 12 bases not matched to a gene. CDR1 and CDR2 (germline): LGHDT, YNNKEL (reference sequence). The CDR3 nucleotides are TGTGCCAGCAGCCAAGATTTGAAAGGGACTAGCGGGGCTCTGACAGATACGCAGTATTTT. Amino acid sequence: CASSQDLKGTSGALTDTQYF.

The chain links TRBV24-1 to TRBJ2-7; tentative D call: TRBD2 (5 bases). Trimming removed 3 bases from V and 1 base from J, with 9 bases in between. This CDR3 comprises 14 residues. Germline values: CDR1 KGHDR, CDR2 SFDVKD. The CDR3 protein is CATSDTRTSYEQYF. CDR3 DNA sequence: TGTGCCACCAGTGATACCCGGACTTCCTACGAGCAGTACTTC.

This clonotype was counted only a few times. This chain links TRBV20-1 with TRBJ2-5; TRBD2 aligns across 10 bases. The CDR3 contains 15 residues. Losses at the gene ends were 3 bases for V and 1 base for J; bases not matched to a gene: 5. Germline-derived CDR1 and CDR2 are DFQATT and SNEGSKA (reference sequence). This CDR3 is CSARLLAGIQETQYF. The CDR3 DNA reads as TGCAGTGCTAGGTTACTAGCGGGGATCCAAGAGACCCAGTACTTC.

This rearrangement joins TRBV5-5 to TRBJ2-5; D may be TRBD1 (5 bases). The CDR3 consists of 13 residues. Germline V gene lookup returns CDR1 SGHKS and CDR2 YYEKEE (reference sequence). Trimming shortened V by 0 bases and J by 5 bases, and 8 bases separated the two germline ends. CDR3 sequence: CASSLVPGETQYF. DNA for the CDR3: TGTGCCAGCAGCTTGGTCCCAGGGGAGACCCAGTACTTC. The variable domain in full, with the rest retrieved from reference TRBV5-5 and TRBJ2-5, is DAGVTQSPTHLIKTRGQQVTLRCSPISGHKSVSWYQQVLGQGPQFIFQYYEKEERGRGNFPDRFSARQFPNYSSELNVNALLLGDSALYLCASSLVPGETQYFGPGTRLLVL.

This clonotype turned up a few times. The CDR3 DNA is TGTGCCAGCAGCTTAGTGGTTGGGACACGGAATGAAAAACTGTTTTTT. It yields the protein CASSLVVGTRNEKLFF. The chain couples TRBV7-6 to TRBJ1-4, with a possible D match to TRBD1 (6 bases). The CDR3 loop spans 16 amino acids. Trimming removed 1 base at V and 5 bases at J, with 14 bases between. Germline V gene data show CDR1 as SGHVS and CDR2 as FNYEAQ.

The CDR3 reads CSAIGPNTGELFF. CDR3 coding DNA: TGCAGTGCTATCGGCCCGAACACCGGGGAGCTGTTTTTT. The rearrangement links TRBV20-1 to TRBJ2-2; D is ambiguous. With 4 bases removed from V and 0 bases from J, the gap between germline ends came to 6 bases. CDR1 and CDR2 from the germline V gene are DFQATT and SNEGSKA (reference sequence). The CDR3 runs 13 residues.

J is TRBJ2-7 and V is TRBV25-1; 11 nucleotides agree with TRBD1. Germline CDR1 reads MGHDK; CDR2 reads SYGVNS. Unmatched junction bases numbered 10, after V lost 3 bases and J lost 6 bases. The CDR3 spans 16 residues. DNA of the CDR3: TGTGCCAGCAGTGACCTCTCTGGACAGGGGGCCGGCGAGCAGTACTTC. Protein product: CASSDLSGQGAGEQYF.

J is TRBJ2-3 and V is TRBV18; possibly TRBD1 for D (5 bases). Trimming shortened V by 3 bases and J by 2 bases, and 15 bases separated the two germline ends. CDR3 size: 16 residues. Germline V lookup: CDR1 KGHSH, CDR2 LQKENI. The CDR3 region is CASSPDSSRVTDTQYF. In DNA form, the CDR3 reads TGTGCCAGCTCACCCGACAGTTCCAGAGTCACAGATACGCAGTATTTT.

This chain connects TRBV15 to TRBJ2-3; D gene ambiguous. The V end lost 1 base, the J end lost 6 bases, and 17 bases lay between the germline ends. The CDR3 is 16 residues long. The germline V gene encodes CDR1 LNHNV and CDR2 YYDKDF (reference sequence). This chain's CDR3 is CATSRGLSPPRDTQYF. The CDR3 DNA is TGTGCCACCAGCAGAGGCTTATCCCCTCCTCGGGATACGCAGTATTTT.

This clonotype showed up many times. The chain joins TRBV12-3 or TRBV12-4 to TRBJ2-3, with TRBD2 matching over 12 bases. CDR3 length: 16 residues. V gave up 5 bases and J gave up 4 bases; unmatched junction bases: 7. CDR3 loop: CASSPTSGGRADTQYF. As DNA, the CDR3 is TGTGCCAGCAGTCCTACTAGCGGGGGGCGGGCAGATACGCAGTATTTT.

There are a few counts of this clonotype. The chain couples TRBV11-2 to TRBJ2-7, with a weak D call TRBD2 (5 bases). Per the germline V gene, CDR1 is SGHAT and CDR2 is FQNNGV. The V and J ends lost 1 base and 6 bases respectively, with 16 bases between them. This CDR3 spans 15 amino acids. The CDR3 bases are TGTGCCAGCAGCTTAGTAGCTAGCCCTTTGGGCGAGCAGTACTTC. This translates into CASSLVASPLGEQYF.

The J gene is TRBJ2-6, the V gene TRBV21-1; whether TRBD1, the table's D call, matches the DNA was not checked. TRBV21-1 corresponds to a pseudogene. This CDR3 is built from 17 residues. The CDR3 region is CASSKEQGQAGANVLTF. The CDR3 nucleotides read TGTGCCAGCAGCAAAGAACAGGGACAGGCTGGGGCCAACGTCCTGACTTTC.

In its sample, this clonotype was seen a few times. This chain joins TRBV5-1 and TRBJ2-2; 7 bases match TRBD2. The V segment lost 6 bases and the J segment 0 bases; nucleotides outside the gene matches: 5. The CDR3 has 15 amino acids. CDR1 is SGHRS and CDR2 is YFSETQ in the germline V gene. As DNA, the CDR3 is TGCGCCAGCAATCTAGCGGTGCCGAACACCGGGGAGCTGTTTTTT. Encoded protein: CASNLAVPNTGELFF.

The J gene is TRBJ1-5, the V gene TRBV20-1; TRBD1 matches 8 bases. This CDR3 has 16 amino acids. The germline V gene encodes CDR1 DFQATT and CDR2 SNEGSKA (reference sequence). The J segment lost 2 bases and the V segment lost 1 base, leaving 7 bases of the junction unmatched. The CDR3 bases are TGCAGTGCTAGAGGCGACAGGGGTCGCGGCAATCAGCCCCAGCATTTT. This translates into CSARGDRGRGNQPQHF.

The chain links TRBV7-2 to TRBJ2-5; unclear D gene. The CDR3 extends over 13 amino acids. Trimming left V 7 bases short and J 3 bases short, with 12 bases between. Germline-derived CDR1 and CDR2 are SGHTA and FQGNSA. CDR3 in DNA: TGTGCCAGCACAAAAGGGCCCGAAGAGACCCAGTACTTC. Residues: CASTKGPEETQYF.

Written as DNA, the CDR3 is TGTGCCAGCAGCTCAAGACCAACACTAGCGTCTTACCAAGAGACCCAGTACTTC. Translating it yields CASSSRPTLASYQETQYF. The V call is TRBV11-1, the J call TRBJ2-5; 7 positions agree with TRBD2. This CDR3 comprises 18 residues. Germline V gives CDR1 SGHAT, CDR2 FQDESV (reference sequence). V was pared by 4 bases and J by 0 bases, with 14 bases of the junction left unmatched. Looking up the rest from reference TRBV11-1 and TRBJ2-5 gives the full variable domain: EAEVAQSPRYKITEKSQAVAFWCDPISGHATLYWYRQILGQGPELLVQFQDESVVDDSQLPKDRFSAERLKGVDSTLKIQPAELGDSAMYLCASSSRPTLASYQETQYFGPGTRLLVL.

This clonotype was counted between two and nine times. CDR3 nucleotides: TGCAGTGCGGACAGGGGCACTGAAGCTTTCTTT. Translated: CSADRGTEAFF. V gene TRBV20-1 combines with J gene TRBJ1-1, with 9 bases fitting TRBD1. Looked up from germline, CDR1 is DFQATT and CDR2 is SNEGSKA (reference sequence). The J segment lost 4 bases and the V segment lost 6 bases, leaving 0 bases of the junction unmatched. This CDR3 comprises 11 residues.

On this clonotype: Here the CDR3 omits its conserved ending phenylalanine or tryptophan, so a read error is the likely source. The CDR3 DNA reads as TGTGCCACCAGTGATTTTAGGAGGGATGAGCAGTTCTAC. Its translation: CATSDFRRDEQFY. This rearrangement joins TRBV24-1 to TRBJ2-1, with a weak D call TRBD2 (6 bases). Germline V gives CDR1 KGHDR, CDR2 SFDVKD. The CDR3 covers 13 residues. The ends were cut back, 1 base at V and 8 bases at J, with 8 bases in the middle.